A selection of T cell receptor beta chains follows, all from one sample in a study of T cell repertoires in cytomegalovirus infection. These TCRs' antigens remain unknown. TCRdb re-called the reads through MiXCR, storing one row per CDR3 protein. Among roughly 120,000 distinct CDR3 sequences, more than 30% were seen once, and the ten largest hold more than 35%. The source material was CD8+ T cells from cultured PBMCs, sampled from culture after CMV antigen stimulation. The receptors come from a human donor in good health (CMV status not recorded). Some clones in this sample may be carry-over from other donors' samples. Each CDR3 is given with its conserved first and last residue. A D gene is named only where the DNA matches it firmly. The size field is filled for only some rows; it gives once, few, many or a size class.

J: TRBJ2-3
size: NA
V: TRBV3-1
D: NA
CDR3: CASSQDGTTTDTQYF
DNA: TGTGCCAGCAGCCAAGATGGGACCACCACAGATACGCAGTATTTT

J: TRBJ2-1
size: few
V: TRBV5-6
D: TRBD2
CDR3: CASSPGLAGDNEQFF
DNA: TGTGCCAGCAGCCCGGGACTAGCGGGGGACAATGAGCAGTTCTTC

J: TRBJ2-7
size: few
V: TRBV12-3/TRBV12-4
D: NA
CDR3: CASSLARAYEQYF
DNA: TGTGCCAGCAGTTTAGCCCGGGCCTACGAGCAGTACTTC

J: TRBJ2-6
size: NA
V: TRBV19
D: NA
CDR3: CASIGGSGANVLTF
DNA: TGTGCCAGTATTGGGGGCTCTGGGGCCAACGTCCTGACTTTC

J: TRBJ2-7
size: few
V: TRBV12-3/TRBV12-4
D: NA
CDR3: CASSLEPYEQYF
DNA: TGTGCCAGCAGTCTCGAACCCTACGAGCAGTACTTC

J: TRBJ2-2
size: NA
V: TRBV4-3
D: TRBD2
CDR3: CASSQEASGGYTGELFF
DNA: TGCGCCAGCAGCCAAGAGGCTAGCGGGGGGTACACCGGGGAGCTGTTTTTT

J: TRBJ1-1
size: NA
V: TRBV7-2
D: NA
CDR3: CASREQGLNTEAFF
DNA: TGTGCCAGCAGGGAACAGGGCTTGAACACTGAAGCTTTCTTT

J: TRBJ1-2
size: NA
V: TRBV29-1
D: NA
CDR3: CSVETGSSYGYTF
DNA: TGCAGCGTTGAAACAGGCTCGAGCTATGGCTACACCTTC

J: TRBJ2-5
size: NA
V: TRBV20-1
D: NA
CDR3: CSARDQNRQETQYF
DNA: TGCAGTGCTAGAGATCAGAACAGACAAGAGACCCAGTACTTC

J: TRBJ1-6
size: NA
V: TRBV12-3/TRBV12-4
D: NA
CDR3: CASSLSVTLWNSPLHF
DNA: TGTGCCAGCAGTTTATCTGTGACCCTGTGGAATTCACCCCTCCACTTT

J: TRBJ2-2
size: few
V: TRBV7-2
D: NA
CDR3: CASSHPSGELFF
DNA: TGTGCCAGCAGCCATCCTTCCGGGGAGCTGTTTTTT

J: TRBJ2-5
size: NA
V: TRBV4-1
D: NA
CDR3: CASSPRPAETQYF
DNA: TGCGCCAGCAGCCCACGTCCCGCGGAGACCCAGTACTTC

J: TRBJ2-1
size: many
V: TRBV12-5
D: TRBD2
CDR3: CASGVGGGYNEQFF
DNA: TGTGCTAGTGGGGTCGGGGGGGGCTATAATGAGCAGTTCTTC

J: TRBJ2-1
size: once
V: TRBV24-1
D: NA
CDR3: CATSDQDRSYNEQFF
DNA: TGTGCCACCAGTGACCAGGACAGATCTTACAATGAGCAGTTCTTC

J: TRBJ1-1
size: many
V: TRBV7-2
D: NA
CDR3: CASSLSLWEGGFQNTEAFF
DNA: TGTGCCAGCAGCTTAAGTCTCTGGGAGGGGGGTTTTCAGAACACTGAAGCTTTCTTT

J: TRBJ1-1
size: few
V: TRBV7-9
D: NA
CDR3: CASSPVKSGRTEAFF
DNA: TGTGCCAGCAGCCCCGTTAAGTCGGGCCGAACTGAAGCTTTCTTT

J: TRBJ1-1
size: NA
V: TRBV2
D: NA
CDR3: CASSEVGTEAFF
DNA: TGTGCCAGCAGTGAGGTCGGAACTGAAGCTTTCTTT